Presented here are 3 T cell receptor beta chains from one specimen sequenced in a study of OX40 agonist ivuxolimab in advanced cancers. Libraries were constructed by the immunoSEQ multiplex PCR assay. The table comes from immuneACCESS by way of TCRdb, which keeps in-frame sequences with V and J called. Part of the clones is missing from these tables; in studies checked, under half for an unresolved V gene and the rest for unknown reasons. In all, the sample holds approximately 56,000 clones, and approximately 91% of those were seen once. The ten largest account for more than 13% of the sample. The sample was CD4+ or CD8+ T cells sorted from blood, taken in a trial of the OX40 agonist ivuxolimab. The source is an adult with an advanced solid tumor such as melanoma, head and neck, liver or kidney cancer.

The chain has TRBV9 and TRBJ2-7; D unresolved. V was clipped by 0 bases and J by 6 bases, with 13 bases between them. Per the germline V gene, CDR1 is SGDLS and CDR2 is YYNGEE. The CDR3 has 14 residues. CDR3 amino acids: CASSVADRDSEQYF. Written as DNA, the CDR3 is TGTGCCAGCAGCGTAGCCGACCGAGATTCCGAGCAGTACTTC.

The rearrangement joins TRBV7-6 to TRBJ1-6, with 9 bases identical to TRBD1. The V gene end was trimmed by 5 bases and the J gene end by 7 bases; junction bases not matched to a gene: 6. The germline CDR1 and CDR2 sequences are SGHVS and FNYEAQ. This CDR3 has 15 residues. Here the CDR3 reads CASSPRQGGNSPLHF. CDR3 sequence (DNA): TGTGCCAGCAGCCCCCGACAGGGGGGGAATTCACCCCTCCACTTT.

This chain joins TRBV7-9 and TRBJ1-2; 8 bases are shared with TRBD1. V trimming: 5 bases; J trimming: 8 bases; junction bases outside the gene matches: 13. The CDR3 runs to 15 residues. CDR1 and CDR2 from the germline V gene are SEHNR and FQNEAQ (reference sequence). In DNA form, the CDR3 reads TGTGCCAGCAGCACAGGGGGACTAAGTGTCTTCGGCTACACCTTC. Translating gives CASSTGGLSVFGYTF.